This passage covers 16 T cell receptor beta chains from one sample sequenced in a study of T cell repertoires in cytomegalovirus infection. TCRdb re-called the reads through MiXCR, storing one row per CDR3 protein. The sample consists of around 180,000 distinct CDR3 sequences, roughly 28% of them appearing once. The sample comprised PBMCs. All receptors come from a human donor in good health (CMV status not recorded). Some clones in this sample may be carry-over from other donors' samples.

Here the CDR3 DNA reads TGTGCCAGTAGTATAGAGGATACGCAGTATTTT. The encoded protein is CASSIEDTQYF. The chain joins TRBV19 to TRBJ2-3; D is uncertain. Looked up from germline, CDR1 is LNHDA and CDR2 is SQIVND (reference sequence). Trimming removed 0 bases at V and 6 bases at J, with 1 base between. The length of the CDR3 is 11 residues. The whole variable domain, filled in from reference TRBV19 and TRBJ2-3, reads DGGITQSPKYLFRKEGQNVTLSCEQNLNHDAMYWYRQDPGQGLRLIYYSQIVNDFQKGDIAEGYSVSREKKESFPLTVTSAQKNPTAFYLCASSIEDTQYFGPGTRLTVL.

V usage is TRBV30 and J usage is TRBJ1-2, with 9 bases matching TRBD1. The V gene end was trimmed by 2 bases and the J gene end by 7 bases; junction bases not matched to a gene: 8. Germline V gives CDR1 GTSNPN, CDR2 SVGIG (reference sequence). This CDR3 has 14 amino acids. The CDR3 sequence is CAWSLPTGGGGYTF. The CDR3 nucleotides read TGTGCCTGGAGTCTCCCGACAGGGGGTGGTGGCTACACCTTC.

This chain connects TRBV19 to TRBJ1-3, with D hard to call. The CDR3 runs 15 residues. Germline lookup yields CDR1 LNHDA and CDR2 SQIVND (reference sequence). Trimming cost V 4 bases and J 0 bases, with 10 bases left between them. The CDR3 region has the DNA TGTGCCAGTAGTAGATTGCAGGACTCTGGAAACACCATATATTTT. Translated: CASSRLQDSGNTIYF. Combining the CDR3 with reference TRBV19 and TRBJ1-3 gives the whole variable domain DGGITQSPKYLFRKEGQNVTLSCEQNLNHDAMYWYRQDPGQGLRLIYYSQIVNDFQKGDIAEGYSVSREKKESFPLTVTSAQKNPTAFYLCASSRLQDSGNTIYFGEGSWLTVV.

This clonotype has ten or more counts. The chain uses TRBV5-1 and TRBJ1-1; D possibly corresponds to TRBD1 (6 bases). The CDR3 covers 17 residues. Germline CDR1 SGHRS, CDR2 YFSETQ. V lost 0 bases to trimming and J lost 1 base, with 16 bases between them. The CDR3 nucleotides read TGCGCCAGCAGCTTGGCCGGCTGGGGGGCTTCGAACACTGAAGCTTTCTTT. Amino acids: CASSLAGWGASNTEAFF.

This clonotype has more than one count but fewer than ten. This chain links TRBV6-8 with TRBJ2-3, with no clear D. There are 13 residues in the CDR3. With 11 bases removed from V and 4 bases from J, the gap between germline ends came to 16 bases. CDR1 is MNHGY, CDR2 SAAAGT, per germline. CDR3 sequence: CACQPPGADTQYF. CDR3 DNA sequence: TGTGCCTGTCAGCCCCCCGGAGCAGATACGCAGTATTTT.

Only one count was recorded for this clonotype. A clone one base away is much larger, so this may be a read error. This chain joins TRBV7-2 and TRBJ2-1; D gene uncertain. V was clipped by 5 bases and J by 7 bases, with 21 bases between them. This CDR3 is 16 amino acids long. Per germline, CDR1 SGHTA and CDR2 FQGNSA. This CDR3 reads CASSLRILGIRNEQFF. The CDR3 bases are TGTGCCAGCAGCCTCAGGATTTTGGGTATTCGGAATGAGCAGTTCTTC.

V usage is TRBV2 and J usage is TRBJ1-4; 8 positions agree with TRBD1. The CDR3 is 13 residues long. Germline CDR1 is SNHLY and CDR2 is FYNNEI. Trimming at V came to 9 bases and at J to 4 bases, leaving 4 bases not matched to a gene. CDR3 amino acids: CARGDRLNEKLFF. For the CDR3, the DNA is TGTGCCAGGGGGGACAGGCTTAATGAAAAACTGTTTTTT. The full variable domain, rest sourced from reference TRBV2 and TRBJ1-4, is EPEVTQTPSHQVTQMGQEVILRCVPISNHLYFYWYRQILGQKVEFLVSFYNNEISEKSEIFDDQFSVERPDGSNFTLKIRSTKLEDSAMYFCARGDRLNEKLFFGSGTQLSVL.

The J gene is TRBJ1-6, the V gene TRBV4-1; D is undetermined. CDR1 is MGHRA and CDR2 is YSYEKL in the germline V gene. V was clipped by 6 bases and J by 3 bases, with 6 bases between them. The CDR3 contains 13 residues. CDR3 nucleotides: TGCGCCAGCAGAGAGGTCTATAATTCACCCCTCCACTTT. Its protein product is CASREVYNSPLHF.

The chain carries TRBV5-1 and TRBJ2-3; D unresolved. V was shortened by 1 base and J by 5 bases, with 14 bases between the two germline ends. The germline V gene has CDR1 SGHRS and CDR2 YFSETQ. The CDR3 extends over 15 amino acids. The CDR3 loop reads CASSLSPTARDTQYF. CDR3 coding DNA: TGCGCCAGCAGCTTGAGTCCGACTGCCCGAGATACGCAGTATTTT.

The CDR3 region has the DNA TGTGCCAGCACCCCCTTACGGGGGCCTGTGGATACGCAGTATTTT. Translated, it gives CASTPLRGPVDTQYF. The rearrangement links TRBV6-6 to TRBJ2-3, with D perhaps given as TRBD1 or TRBD2 (6 bases each). Per germline, CDR1 MNHNY and CDR2 SVGAGI (reference sequence). The CDR3 contains 15 residues. Trimming left V 7 bases short and J 6 bases short, with 20 bases between.

J is TRBJ2-2 and V is TRBV20-1, with TRBD2 as a possible D gene (5 bases). The germline V gene encodes CDR1 DFQATT and CDR2 SNEGSKA (reference sequence). With 1 base removed from V and 0 bases from J, the gap between germline ends came to 18 bases. There are 18 residues in the CDR3. In DNA form, the CDR3 reads TGCAGTGCTAGAGGCAGTGAGCCGGGGTTCGCGAACACCGGGGAGCTGTTTTTT. Protein sequence: CSARGSEPGFANTGELFF.

This clonotype has more than one count but fewer than ten. The chain is built from TRBV10-3 and TRBJ1-1; TRBD1 matches at 8 bases. This CDR3 comprises 15 residues. Germline V CDR1 and CDR2: ENHRY, SYGVKD. V lost 2 bases, J lost 1 base, and 3 bases stayed unmatched. In DNA form, the CDR3 reads TGTGCCATCAGTGAGGGACAGGGATGGAACACTGAAGCTTTCTTT. It translates to CAISEGQGWNTEAFF.

V gene TRBV2 combines with J gene TRBJ1-6, with 8 positions matching TRBD1. This CDR3 comprises 15 residues. Germline V lookup: CDR1 SNHLY, CDR2 FYNNEI. Germline trimming cut 8 bases from V and 5 bases from J; bases unmatched to any gene: 8. CDR3 nucleotides: TGTGCCAGCTGGCAACAGGACAGGGATAATTCACCCCTCCACTTT. Protein sequence: CASWQQDRDNSPLHF.

The chain is built from TRBV7-6 and TRBJ1-1; D is undetermined. CDR1 is SGHVS, CDR2 FNYEAQ, per germline. This CDR3 is 14 amino acids long. Trimming stripped 8 bases from V and 2 bases from J, with 15 bases between. The CDR3 DNA reads TGTGCCAGCGGCAACTCGGGGATTAACACTGAAGCTTTCTTT. Residues: CASGNSGINTEAFF.

In the case of this clonotype: A read error is possible here, since a much larger clone lies one base away. The rearrangement links TRBV12-3 or TRBV12-4 to TRBJ1-1, with D perhaps TRBD1 (5 bases). The CDR3 is made up of 14 amino acids. This CDR3 is CAGSYQGLNTEAFF. The CDR3, as DNA: TGTGCCGGCAGTTATCAGGGTTTGAACACTGAAGCTTTCTTT.

The sample holds one count of this clonotype. This chain joins TRBV5-1 and TRBJ1-1, with 10 bases fitting TRBD1. This CDR3 region has 14 residues. The germline V gene has CDR1 SGHRS and CDR2 YFSETQ. The V and J ends lost 7 bases and 7 bases, in that order; junction bases with no gene match: 10. CDR3 nucleotides: TGCGCCAGCGCCGGGACAGGGGAGCCCGGTGAAGCTTTCTTT. Protein: CASAGTGEPGEAFF.